This T cell receptor (beta chain) stems from a study of T-cell reconstitution after alpha-beta-depleted transplantation in children. This CDR3 spans 16 amino acids. Deletions cut 3 bases from V and 2 bases from J, with 14 bases between. This clonotype was counted between two and nine times. Preparation of the TCRbeta library was carried out with unique molecular identifiers. TCRdb re-derived calls from the PCR reads in MiXCR, one entry per CDR3 protein. The top ten hold roughly 6% of the sample, which has around 410,000 distinct CDR3 sequences, under 13% seen once. The sequence came from a human donor who donated a stem cell graft to a child with acute myeloid leukemia. The specimen was PBMCs from the stem cell graft donor, collected from the stem cell graft. The chain employs TRBV12-3 or TRBV12-4 and TRBJ2-1, with D maybe TRBD2 (6 bases). The CDR3 here is CASSFVLGGAYNEQFF. CDR3 bases: TGTGCCAGCAGTTTTGTGTTAGGAGGGGCCTACAATGAGCAGTTCTTC.